One T cell receptor (beta chain) is described in this entry. What this receptor recognizes is not known. No quality values exist for individual bases; no much larger clone is one base distant. The data belong to a study of blood T cells in healthy people across ages (dated by TCRdb to 2014 to 2015). Regarding the research as a whole: Template switching captured roughly one uniquely barcoded TCR beta cDNA molecule per two T cells in model experiments. To avoid experimental bias, donors of different ages were spread randomly across the sequencing lanes. Four age groups were formed from the donors: young (average roughly 15 years), middle-aged (approximately 40), aged (around 68) and long-lived (more than 75). For two donors (one aged 18 to 30 and one aged 80 or older), the study analyzed two additional independent replicas of 1 million unique cDNA reads from the same blood draw. Age-related changes in TCR beta repertoire diversity were measured in the study by deep sequencing normalized with unique cDNA molecular identifiers.

Relative to germline, V is 0 bases shorter and J is 6 bases shorter, with 9 bases between their ends. The CDR3 holds 14 amino acids from the cysteine to the phenylalanine. Just the 42-base CDR3 DNA is kept, in frame starting at base 1. From a lookup of the germline V gene (reference sequence), CDR1 and CDR2 are LNHNV and YYDKDF. Receptor amplification or capture employed 5' RACE. The instrument given in TCRdb is Illumina HiSeq 2500. A second PCR of roughly 7 to 12 cycles was run with a J-beta primer mix and a sample-barcoded 5' primer. Each TCR beta cDNA molecule received a unique molecular identifier from a template-switch 5' adaptor carrying 12 random nucleotides. At least 3 million CDR3-containing paired-end reads were obtained from each sample. First-strand cDNA synthesis was performed from all RNA using the Mint cDNA synthesis kit, with priming by a TRBC-specific oligonucleotide. After uracil-DNA glycosylase treatment, a first 18-cycle PCR used universal primers M1SS and BC2_uni_R on all cDNA. In the authors' own workflow: For normalization, 1 million high-quality reads were randomly selected from each sample, with every read carrying a distinct molecular identifier. Instead of being binned into consensus sequences, reads with shared molecular identifiers were discarded. MiTCR, with a Q25 quality threshold and the strictest error-elimination algorithm, was used for CDR3 identification, clonotype clustering and error correction. A nonparametric unseen species model with Euler transformation was used to estimate a lower bound on total TCR beta diversity. The raw public data were reprocessed by TCRdb itself: fastp quality trimming at Q25, MiXCR clonotype calling, in-frame beta chains only. Duplicate CDR3 protein sequences are folded into a single record with the most common DNA and genes. TCRdb's processing, not the authors' own work, is the source of the V and J calls. A total of 700,000 to 1,000,000 distinct CDR3 sequences appear in this sample, about 42% of them only once. The ten largest make up roughly a fifth of the sample.

General findings and caveats noted by the study authors: The CMV infection status of donors was not known, potentially confounding age-related changes in expanded clonotypes. Observed TCR beta diversity per million T cells fell roughly linearly with age, and a significant reduction was already apparent by age around 40. Total diversity estimates from one million sequenced T cells were considered lower bounds and underestimates. Because profiling used bulk unsorted PBMCs, naive and antigen-experienced compartments could not be compared conclusively. The long-lived group showed more naive CD4+ T cells, fewer expanded clones and increased TCR diversity than the aged group, suggesting age selection. Observed TCR beta diversity correlated strongly with the percentage of naive T cells measured by flow cytometry.

The donors were some 39 Caucasian individuals from Russia, aged 6 to 90 years, who were systemically healthy. Ten milliliters of peripheral blood were drawn from each donor into EDTA-treated Vacutainer tubes. Ficoll-Paque density-gradient centrifugation was used to isolate PBMCs, with at least 6.5 million per sample. Trizol reagent was used to extract total RNA from PBMCs, with at least 5 micrograms per sample. For every donor, flow cytometry on a PBMC aliquot measured the percentage of naive CD45RAhigh/CD27high T cells. The sequence was obtained from a man aged 55 to 70 in good health. Sequenced: blood. Recombination connected TRBV15 to TRBJ1-5; the D gene is not confidently resolved. CDR3 reads: CATSRDRGSQPQHF. The DNA sequence reads TGTGCCACCAGCAGAGATCGGGGTAGTCAGCCCCAGCATTTT.